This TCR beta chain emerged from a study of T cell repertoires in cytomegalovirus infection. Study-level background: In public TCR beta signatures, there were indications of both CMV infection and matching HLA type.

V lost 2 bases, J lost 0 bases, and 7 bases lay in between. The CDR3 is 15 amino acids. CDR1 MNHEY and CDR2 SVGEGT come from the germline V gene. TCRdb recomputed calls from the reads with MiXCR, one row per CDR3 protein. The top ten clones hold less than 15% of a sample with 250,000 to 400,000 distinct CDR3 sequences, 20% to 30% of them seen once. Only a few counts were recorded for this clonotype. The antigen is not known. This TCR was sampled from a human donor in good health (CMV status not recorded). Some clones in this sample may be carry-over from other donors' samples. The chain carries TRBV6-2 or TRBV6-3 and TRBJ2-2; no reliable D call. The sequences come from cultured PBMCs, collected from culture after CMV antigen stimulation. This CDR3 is CASSYDQANTGELFF. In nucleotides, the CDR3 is TGTGCCAGCAGTTACGACCAGGCGAACACCGGGGAGCTGTTTTTT.